A selection of T cell receptor beta chains follows, all from one sample in a study of shared clonotypes between healthy human individuals. TCRdb keeps only in-frame clones here, not all; method: immunoSEQ multiplex PCR. The profile shows roughly 2.6 million clones, 85% to 95% of them singletons. The sample was naive CD4+ T cells sorted from blood. Receptors were obtained from a man between 18 and 29 years old in good health. The CDR3 runs from the conserved cysteine through the conserved F or W. A D gene is named only where the DNA matches it firmly. Clone size is not always given. Where it is, it says once, few, many or a class for expanded clones.

d_gene: .; abundance: .; j_gene: TRBJ1-1; v_gene: TRBV28; CDR3aa: CASSLSGLRTEAFF; CDR3nt: TGTGCCAGCAGTTTGTCAGGGTTGCGCACTGAAGCTTTCTTT
d_gene: .; abundance: .; j_gene: TRBJ1-1; v_gene: TRBV5-1; CDR3aa: CASSRTEINTEAFF; CDR3nt: TGCGCCAGCAGCCGGACAGAGATTAACACTGAAGCTTTCTTT
d_gene: .; abundance: .; j_gene: TRBJ2-7; v_gene: TRBV7-2; CDR3aa: CASSLGTAGHEQYF; CDR3nt: TGTGCCAGCAGCTTAGGGACAGCCGGCCACGAGCAGTACTTC
d_gene: TRBD1; abundance: .; j_gene: TRBJ2-2; v_gene: TRBV5-8; CDR3aa: CASSDGGQGATNTGELFF; CDR3nt: TGTGCCAGCAGCGATGGGGGACAGGGGGCGACTAACACCGGGGAGCTGTTTTTT
d_gene: .; abundance: .; j_gene: TRBJ1-2; v_gene: TRBV15; CDR3aa: CATSRDRLGGPRGYTF; CDR3nt: TGTGCCACCAGCAGAGATCGGTTGGGCGGGCCGAGGGGCTACACCTTC
d_gene: .; abundance: .; j_gene: TRBJ1-4; v_gene: TRBV9; CDR3aa: CASSSEQGIGEKLFF; CDR3nt: TGTGCCAGCAGCTCAGAACAGGGCATCGGTGAAAAACTGTTTTTT
d_gene: .; abundance: .; j_gene: TRBJ1-2; v_gene: TRBV6-1; CDR3aa: CASTPGYLGAYGYTF; CDR3nt: TGTGCCAGCACCCCAGGGTATTTGGGGGCATATGGCTACACCTTC
d_gene: .; abundance: .; j_gene: TRBJ2-7; v_gene: TRBV9; CDR3aa: CASSVASLASEQYF; CDR3nt: TGTGCCAGCAGCGTAGCTAGCTTAGCGTCCGAGCAGTACTTC
d_gene: .; abundance: .; j_gene: TRBJ2-3; v_gene: TRBV7-6; CDR3aa: CASSLENLATDTQYF; CDR3nt: TGTGCCAGCAGCTTAGAGAATCTAGCAACAGATACGCAGTATTTT
d_gene: TRBD2; abundance: once; j_gene: TRBJ2-2; v_gene: TRBV5-1; CDR3aa: CASSWSGSHPNTGELFF; CDR3nt: TGCGCCAGCAGCTGGAGCGGGAGCCACCCCAACACCGGGGAGCTGTTTTTT
d_gene: .; abundance: .; j_gene: TRBJ1-2; v_gene: TRBV5-1; CDR3aa: CASSLSGMEYGYTF; CDR3nt: TGCGCCAGCAGCTTGTCGGGCATGGAATATGGCTACACCTTC
d_gene: .; abundance: .; j_gene: TRBJ1-1; v_gene: TRBV7-9; CDR3aa: CASSRKWQMNTEAFF; CDR3nt: TGTGCCAGCAGCCGCAAGTGGCAGATGAACACTGAAGCTTTCTTT
d_gene: TRBD2; abundance: .; j_gene: TRBJ2-7; v_gene: TRBV4-3; CDR3aa: CASSQEVMGGRAYEQYF; CDR3nt: TGCGCCAGCAGCCAAGAAGTGATGGGCGGGAGAGCGTACGAGCAGTACTTC
d_gene: TRBD1; abundance: .; j_gene: TRBJ1-1; v_gene: TRBV6-5; CDR3aa: CASKSGQEDTEAFF; CDR3nt: TGTGCCAGCAAGTCGGGACAGGAGGACACTGAAGCTTTCTTT
d_gene: TRBD1; abundance: .; j_gene: TRBJ1-3; v_gene: TRBV18; CDR3aa: CASSPIQGAVTRGNTIYF; CDR3nt: TGTGCCAGCTCACCCATCCAGGGGGCAGTAACTCGTGGAAACACCATATATTTT
d_gene: .; abundance: once; j_gene: TRBJ1-1; v_gene: TRBV5-1; CDR3aa: CASRRADTEAFF; CDR3nt: TGCGCCAGCAGACGGGCTGACACTGAAGCTTTCTTT
d_gene: .; abundance: .; j_gene: TRBJ1-1; v_gene: TRBV7-8; CDR3aa: CASTVEGGQRHNTEAFF; CDR3nt: TGTGCCAGCACCGTAGAAGGAGGGCAGCGCCATAACACTGAAGCTTTCTTT
d_gene: .; abundance: .; j_gene: TRBJ2-7; v_gene: TRBV27; CDR3aa: CASSFSSGTSSSYEQYF; CDR3nt: TGTGCCAGCAGCTTCTCCTCCGGGACCTCGAGCTCCTACGAGCAGTACTTC
d_gene: .; abundance: once; j_gene: TRBJ2-3; v_gene: TRBV30; CDR3aa: CAWQHRGTDTQYF; CDR3nt: TGTGCCTGGCAGCATAGGGGCACAGATACGCAGTATTTT